This T cell receptor (beta chain) was sequenced during a study of control samples from healthy donors and cancer patients. Germline V gene lookup returns CDR1 SGHRS and CDR2 YFSETQ. V lost 4 bases, J lost 0 bases, and 8 bases lay in between. The CDR3 is 14 amino acids. Produced via immunoSEQ multiplex PCR; TCRdb's table is partial and in-frame only. The table records tens of thousands of clones, 75% to 90% of them present only once. Sequencing was carried out using blood. The chain is built from TRBV5-1 and TRBJ1-5; D might be TRBD1 (5 bases). The receptor's source is a man in his sixties or seventies in good health. The CDR3 here is CASSEGHSNQPQHF. The DNA for the CDR3 is TGCGCCAGCAGCGAAGGACATAGCAATCAGCCCCAGCATTTT. Drawing the rest from reference TRBV5-1 and TRBJ1-5, the complete variable domain is KAGVTQTPRYLIKTRGQQVTLSCSPISGHRSVSWYQQTPGQGLQFLFEYFSETQRNKGNFPGRFSGRQFSNSRSEMNVSTLELGDSALYLCASSEGHSNQPQHFGDGTRLSIL.